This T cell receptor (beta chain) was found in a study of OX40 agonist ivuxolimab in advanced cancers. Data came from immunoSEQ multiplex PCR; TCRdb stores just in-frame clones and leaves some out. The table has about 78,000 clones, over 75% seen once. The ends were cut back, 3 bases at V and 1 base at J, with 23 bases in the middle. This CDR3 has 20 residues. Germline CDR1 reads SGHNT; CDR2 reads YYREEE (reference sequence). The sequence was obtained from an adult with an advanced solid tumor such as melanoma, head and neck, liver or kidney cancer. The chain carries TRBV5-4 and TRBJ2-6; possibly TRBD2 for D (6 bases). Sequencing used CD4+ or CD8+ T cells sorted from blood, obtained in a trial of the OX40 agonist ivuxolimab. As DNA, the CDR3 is TGTGCCAGCAGCTATCCGTTTGGGCAGGGAGGTATATCTGGGGCCAACGTCCTGACTTTC. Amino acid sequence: CASSYPFGQGGISGANVLTF. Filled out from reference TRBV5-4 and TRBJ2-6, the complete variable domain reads ETGVTQSPTHLIKTRGQQVTLRCSSQSGHNTVSWYQQALGQGPQFIFQYYREEENGRGNFPPRFSGLQFPNYSSELNVNALELDDSALYLCASSYPFGQGGISGANVLTFGAGSRLTVL.